This TCR beta chain was captured by sequencing in a study of blood T cell repertoires in COVID-19. Grouping used clinical history reported by participants in a survey and questionnaire. Authors' analysis steps: Reference gene primer amplification gave estimated nucleated cell counts. This table comes from immunoSEQ multiplex PCR, and its TCRdb copy is limited to in-frame clones, with some not included. V, J and clone size were drawn from that table, and D and trimming were deduced from the DNA. The sample includes 200,000 to 250,000 clones, 70% to 90% of them seen just once. The V gene lost 1 base and the J gene lost 0 bases, with 13 bases spanning the gap. Germline V gene data show CDR1 as SEHNR and CDR2 as FQNEAQ (reference sequence). The CDR3 is 17 residues long.

The chain joins TRBV7-9 to TRBJ2-1, with D hard to call. The sequencing input was PBMCs or T cells enriched from blood (not recorded which). The sequence was obtained from a woman between 45 and 65 years old with acute COVID-19. The chain's CDR3 is CASSLVARPSSYNEQFF. CDR3 bases: TGTGCCAGCAGCTTAGTGGCCAGGCCGAGCTCCTACAATGAGCAGTTCTTC. Combining the CDR3 with reference TRBV7-9 and TRBJ2-1 gives the whole variable domain DTGVSQNPRHKITKRGQNVTFRCDPISEHNRLYWYRQTLGQGPEFLTYFQNEAQLEKSRLLSDRFSAERPKGSFSTLEIQRTEQGDSAMYLCASSLVARPSSYNEQFFGPGTRLTVL.